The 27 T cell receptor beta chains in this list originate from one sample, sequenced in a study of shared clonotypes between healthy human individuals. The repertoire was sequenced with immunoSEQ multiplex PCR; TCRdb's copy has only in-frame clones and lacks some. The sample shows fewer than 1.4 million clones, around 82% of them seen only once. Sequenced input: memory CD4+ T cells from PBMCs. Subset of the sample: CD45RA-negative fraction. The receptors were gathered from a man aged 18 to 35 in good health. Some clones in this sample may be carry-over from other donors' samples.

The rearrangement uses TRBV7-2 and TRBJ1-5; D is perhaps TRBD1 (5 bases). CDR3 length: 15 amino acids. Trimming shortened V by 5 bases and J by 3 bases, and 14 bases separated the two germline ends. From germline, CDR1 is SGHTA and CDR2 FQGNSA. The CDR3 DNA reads TGTGCCAGCAGCCTGGGGGGGGTAATCAATCAGCCCCAGCATTTT. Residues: CASSLGGVINQPQHF.

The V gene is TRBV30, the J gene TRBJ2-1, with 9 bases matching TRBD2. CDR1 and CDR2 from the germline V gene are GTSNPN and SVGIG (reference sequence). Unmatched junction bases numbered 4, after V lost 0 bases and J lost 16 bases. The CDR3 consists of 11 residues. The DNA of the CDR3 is TGTGCCTGGAGTGTACAGCGGGAGGCTTTCTTC. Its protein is CAWSVQREAFF.

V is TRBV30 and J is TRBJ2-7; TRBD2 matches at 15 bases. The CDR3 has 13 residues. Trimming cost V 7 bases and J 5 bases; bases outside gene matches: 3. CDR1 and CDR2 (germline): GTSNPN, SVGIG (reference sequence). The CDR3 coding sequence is TGTGCCTACGGACTAGCGGGAGGGCACGAGCAGTACTTC. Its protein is CAYGLAGGHEQYF.

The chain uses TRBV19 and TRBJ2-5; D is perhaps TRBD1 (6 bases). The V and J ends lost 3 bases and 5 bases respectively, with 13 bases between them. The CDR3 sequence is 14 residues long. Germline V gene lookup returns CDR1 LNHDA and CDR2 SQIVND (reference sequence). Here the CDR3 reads CASSIRRGGETQYF. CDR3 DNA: TGTGCCAGTAGTATCCGCAGGGGCGGGGAGACCCAGTACTTC.

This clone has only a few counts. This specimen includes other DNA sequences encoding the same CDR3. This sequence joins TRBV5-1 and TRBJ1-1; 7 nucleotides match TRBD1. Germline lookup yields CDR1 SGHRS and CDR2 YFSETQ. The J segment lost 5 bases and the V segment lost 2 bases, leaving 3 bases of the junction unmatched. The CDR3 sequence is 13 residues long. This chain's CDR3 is CASSFQGGTEAFF. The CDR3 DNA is TGCGCCAGCAGCTTCCAGGGGGGAACTGAAGCTTTCTTT.

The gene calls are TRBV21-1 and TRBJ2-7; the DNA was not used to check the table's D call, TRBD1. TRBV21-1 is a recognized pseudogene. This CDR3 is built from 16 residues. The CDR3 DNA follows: TGTGCCAGCAGCGACTACAGGGTCCCAAGCTCCTACGAGCAGTACTTC. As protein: CASSDYRVPSSYEQYF.

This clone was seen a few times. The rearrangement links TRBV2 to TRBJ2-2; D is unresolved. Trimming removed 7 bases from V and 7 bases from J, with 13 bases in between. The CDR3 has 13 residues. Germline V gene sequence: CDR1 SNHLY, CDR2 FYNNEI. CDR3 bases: TGTGCCAGCATTGGCAGTCCTCGCGGGGAGCTGTTTTTT. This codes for CASIGSPRGELFF.

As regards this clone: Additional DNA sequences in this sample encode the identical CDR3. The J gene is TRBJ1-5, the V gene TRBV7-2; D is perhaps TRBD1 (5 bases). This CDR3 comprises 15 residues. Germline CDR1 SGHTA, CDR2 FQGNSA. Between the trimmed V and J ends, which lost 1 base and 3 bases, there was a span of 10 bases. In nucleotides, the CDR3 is TGTGCCAGCAGCTTAGAAGGGGCCGTCAATCAGCCCCAGCATTTT. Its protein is CASSLEGAVNQPQHF.

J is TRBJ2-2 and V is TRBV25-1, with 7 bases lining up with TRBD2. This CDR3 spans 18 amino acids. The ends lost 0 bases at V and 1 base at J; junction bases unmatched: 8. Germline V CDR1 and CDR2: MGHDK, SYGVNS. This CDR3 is CASSEYAAGPKNTGELFF. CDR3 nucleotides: TGTGCCAGCAGTGAATACGCAGCGGGACCGAAGAACACCGGGGAGCTGTTTTTT.

This CDR3 reads CATSRTGIKGPEAFF. Here the CDR3 DNA reads TGTGCCACCAGCAGGACAGGGATTAAGGGCCCTGAAGCTTTCTTT. The chain combines TRBV15 with TRBJ1-1, with TRBD1 matching 7 bases. CDR1 is LNHNV, CDR2 YYDKDF, per germline (reference sequence). This CDR3 region has 15 residues. After removal of 3 bases from V and 6 bases from J, the junction contained 10 bases not matched to a gene.

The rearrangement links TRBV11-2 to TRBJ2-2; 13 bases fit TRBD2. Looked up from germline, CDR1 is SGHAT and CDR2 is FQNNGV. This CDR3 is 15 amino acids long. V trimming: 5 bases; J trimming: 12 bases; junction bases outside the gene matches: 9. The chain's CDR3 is CASSPALAGGGKLFF. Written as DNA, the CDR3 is TGTGCCAGCAGCCCGGCACTAGCGGGAGGGGGAAAGCTGTTTTTT.

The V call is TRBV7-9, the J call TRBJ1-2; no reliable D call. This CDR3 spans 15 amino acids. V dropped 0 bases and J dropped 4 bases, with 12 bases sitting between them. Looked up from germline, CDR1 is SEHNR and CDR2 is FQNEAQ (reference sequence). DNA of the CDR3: TGTGCCAGCAGCTTAGCGGCGGGCGTCGGCTATGGCTACACCTTC. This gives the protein CASSLAAGVGYGYTF.

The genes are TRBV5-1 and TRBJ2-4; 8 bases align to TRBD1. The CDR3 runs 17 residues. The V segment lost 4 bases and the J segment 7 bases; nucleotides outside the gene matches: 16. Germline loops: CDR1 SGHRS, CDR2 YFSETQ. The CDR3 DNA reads TGCGCCAGCAGCCAAGGGACAGGAGAAGGTCCTAGGAACATTCAGTACTTC. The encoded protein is CASSQGTGEGPRNIQYF.

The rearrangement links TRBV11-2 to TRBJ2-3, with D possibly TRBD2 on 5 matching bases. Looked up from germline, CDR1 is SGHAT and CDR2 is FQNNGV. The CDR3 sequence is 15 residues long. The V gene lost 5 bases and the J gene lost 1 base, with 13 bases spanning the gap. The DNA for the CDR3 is TGTGCCAGCAGCCCTATCCGAGGGCGCACAGATACGCAGTATTTT. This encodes CASSPIRGRTDTQYF. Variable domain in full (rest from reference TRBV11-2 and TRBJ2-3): EAGVAQSPRYKIIEKRQSVAFWCNPISGHATLYWYQQILGQGPKLLIQFQNNGVVDDSQLPKDRFSAERLKGVDSTLKIQPAKLEDSAVYLCASSPIRGRTDTQYFGPGTRLTVL.

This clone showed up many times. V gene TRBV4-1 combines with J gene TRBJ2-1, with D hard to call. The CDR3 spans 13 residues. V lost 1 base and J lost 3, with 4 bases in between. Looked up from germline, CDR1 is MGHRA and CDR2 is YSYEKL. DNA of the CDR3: TGCGCCAGCAGCCAAGGCGGCTACAATGAGCAGTTCTTC. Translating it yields CASSQGGYNEQFF.

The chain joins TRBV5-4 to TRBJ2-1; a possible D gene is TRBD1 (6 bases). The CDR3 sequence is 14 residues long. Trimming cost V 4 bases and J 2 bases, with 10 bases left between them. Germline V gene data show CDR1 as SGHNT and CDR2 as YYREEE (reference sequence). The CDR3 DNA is TGTGCCAGCAGCCTCACAGGGCCCTACAATGAGCAGTTCTTC. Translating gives CASSLTGPYNEQFF.

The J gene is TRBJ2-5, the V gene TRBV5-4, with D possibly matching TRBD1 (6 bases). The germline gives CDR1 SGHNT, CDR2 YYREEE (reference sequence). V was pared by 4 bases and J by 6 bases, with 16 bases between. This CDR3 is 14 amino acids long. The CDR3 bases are TGTGCCAGCAGCGCGGACAGTTCAGGAAAGACCCAGTACTTC. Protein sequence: CASSADSSGKTQYF.

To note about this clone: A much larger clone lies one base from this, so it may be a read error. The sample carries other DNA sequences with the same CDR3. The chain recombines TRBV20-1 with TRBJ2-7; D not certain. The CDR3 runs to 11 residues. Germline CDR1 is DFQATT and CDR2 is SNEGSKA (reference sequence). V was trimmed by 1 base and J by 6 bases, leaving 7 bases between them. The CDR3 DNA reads TGCAGTGCTAGAGGGGGTTCCGAGCAGTACTTC. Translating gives CSARGGSEQYF.

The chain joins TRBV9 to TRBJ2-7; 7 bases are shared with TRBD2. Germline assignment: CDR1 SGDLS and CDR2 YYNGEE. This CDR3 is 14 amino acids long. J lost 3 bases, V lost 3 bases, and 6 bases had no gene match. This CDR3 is CASSDGRGGYEQYF. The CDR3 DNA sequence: TGTGCCAGCAGCGATGGGAGGGGCGGCTACGAGCAGTACTTC.

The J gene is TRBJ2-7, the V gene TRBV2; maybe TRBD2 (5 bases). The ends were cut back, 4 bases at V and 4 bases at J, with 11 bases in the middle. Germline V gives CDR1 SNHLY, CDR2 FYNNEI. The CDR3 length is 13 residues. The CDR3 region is CASSAGKVYEQYF. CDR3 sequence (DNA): TGTGCCAGCAGTGCGGGGAAGGTGTACGAGCAGTACTTC.

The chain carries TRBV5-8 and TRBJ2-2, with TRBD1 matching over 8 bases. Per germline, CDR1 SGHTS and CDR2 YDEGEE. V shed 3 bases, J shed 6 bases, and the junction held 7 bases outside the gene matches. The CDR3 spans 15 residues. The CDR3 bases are TGTGCCAGCAGCTACACCGACAGGGGCTCCGGGGAGCTGTTTTTT. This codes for CASSYTDRGSGELFF.

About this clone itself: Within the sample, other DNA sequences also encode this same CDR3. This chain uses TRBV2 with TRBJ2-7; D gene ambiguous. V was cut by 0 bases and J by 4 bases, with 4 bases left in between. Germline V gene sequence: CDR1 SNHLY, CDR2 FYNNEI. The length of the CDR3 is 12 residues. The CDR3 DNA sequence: TGTGCCAGCAGTGAAGCGGGTTACGAGCAGTACTTC. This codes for CASSEAGYEQYF. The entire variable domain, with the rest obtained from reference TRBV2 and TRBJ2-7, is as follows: EPEVTQTPSHQVTQMGQEVILRCVPISNHLYFYWYRQILGQKVEFLVSFYNNEISEKSEIFDDQFSVERPDGSNFTLKIRSTKLEDSAMYFCASSEAGYEQYFGPGTRLTVT.

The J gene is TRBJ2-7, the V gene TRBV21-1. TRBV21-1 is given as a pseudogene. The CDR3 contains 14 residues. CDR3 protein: CAIPDSRGTYEQYF. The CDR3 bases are TGTGCCATACCCGACTCGAGGGGCACCTACGAGCAGTACTTC.

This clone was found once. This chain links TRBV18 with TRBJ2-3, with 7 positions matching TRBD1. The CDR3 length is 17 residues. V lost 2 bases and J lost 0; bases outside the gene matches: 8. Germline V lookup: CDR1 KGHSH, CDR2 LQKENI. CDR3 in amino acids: CASSPWAGGESTDTQYF. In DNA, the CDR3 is TGTGCCAGCTCACCATGGGCAGGGGGTGAAAGCACAGATACGCAGTATTTT.

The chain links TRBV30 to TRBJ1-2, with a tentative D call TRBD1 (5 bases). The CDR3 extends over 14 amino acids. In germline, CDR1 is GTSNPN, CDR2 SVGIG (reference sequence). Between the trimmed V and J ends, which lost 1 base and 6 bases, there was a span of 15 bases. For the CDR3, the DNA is TGTGCCTGGAGTGCCGGGGCCTATCAAAATGGCTACACCTTC. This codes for CAWSAGAYQNGYTF.

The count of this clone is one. The CDR3 spells CASSRNEANTEAFF. The DNA for the CDR3 is TGTGCCAGCAGTCGAAATGAAGCGAACACTGAAGCTTTCTTT. This chain links TRBV27 with TRBJ1-1; D call uncertain. Germline CDR1 reads MNHEY; CDR2 reads SMNVEV (reference sequence). The CDR3 loop spans 14 amino acids. Trimming cost V 5 bases and J 1 base, with 11 bases left between them.

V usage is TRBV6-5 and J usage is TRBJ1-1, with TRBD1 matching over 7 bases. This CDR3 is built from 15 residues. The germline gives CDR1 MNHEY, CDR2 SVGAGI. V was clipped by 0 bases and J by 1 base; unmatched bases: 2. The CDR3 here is CASSYSNRGNTEAFF. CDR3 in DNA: TGTGCCAGCAGTTACTCGAACAGGGGGAACACTGAAGCTTTCTTT.